A selection of T cell receptor beta chains follows, all from one sample in a study of radiotherapy plus CTLA-4 blockade in lung cancer. Profiling relied on immunoSEQ multiplex PCR, and the TCRdb table lists in-frame clones only, not all of them. The sample yields under 100,000 clones, about four fifths seen once. Material: peripheral blood, obtained from a patient treated with radiotherapy plus ipilimumab. The receptor source for this set is a human donor with non-small cell lung cancer that progressed on radiotherapy plus ipilimumab. CDR3s include the opening cysteine and the closing phenylalanine or tryptophan. D genes are given only for firm matches. Size is stated for part of the rows, as once, few or many counts, or as a class when the clone is expanded.

TGTGCCAGCAGCAGAGATTCGGGGAGCAATCAGCCCCAGCATTTT	CASSRDSGSNQPQHF	TRBV2	.	TRBJ1-5	.
TGCGCCAGCAGCCCCAGGGCCCGGGGGGACGGGACCTACGAGCAGTACTTC	CASSPRARGDGTYEQYF	TRBV5-1	TRBD2	TRBJ2-7	.
TGTGCCAGCAGCTTAGTGGCGCGGAGCGGGATCAATGAGCAGTTCTTC	CASSLVARSGINEQFF	TRBV7-9	TRBD2	TRBJ2-1	.
TGTGCCAGCAGCTCCACGGGGACTAACTACAATGAGCAGTTCTTC	CASSSTGTNYNEQFF	TRBV7-2	TRBD2	TRBJ2-1	.
TGTGCCAGCAGTGAAAGGGGACAGGGGGCAGGTTCACCCCTCCACTTT	CASSERGQGAGSPLHF	TRBV2	TRBD1	TRBJ1-6	once
TGTGCCAGCAGTGAAATGGGTTCTCAGCCCCAGCATTTT	CASSEMGSQPQHF	TRBV6-1	.	TRBJ1-5	.
TGTGCCAGCAGCTTGGGGGCAGCCCCGGGAGACACTGAAGCTTTCTTT	CASSLGAAPGDTEAFF	TRBV5-8	.	TRBJ1-1	few
TGCAGCGTTGTTCAGGCTGGAAACACCATATATTTT	CSVVQAGNTIYF	TRBV29-1	.	TRBJ1-3	.
TGTGCCAGCAGCGCCACGCGGGACAGACACCACCAAGAGACCCAGTACTTC	CASSATRDRHHQETQYF	TRBV7-2	.	TRBJ2-5	.
TGTGCCAGCAGCCGAACGGGGGGATTTTACAATGAGCAGTTCTTC	CASSRTGGFYNEQFF	TRBV6-5	TRBD2	TRBJ2-1	.
TGTGCCAGCAGTTACATAGGGCGTGAAGCTTTCTTT	CASSYIGREAFF	TRBV6-5	.	TRBJ1-1	.
TGTGCTAGTGGTTTGCGGACAGGGAGCTCCTACGAGCAGTACTTC	CASGLRTGSSYEQYF	TRBV12-5	TRBD1	TRBJ2-7	.
TGTGCCAGCAGCGTCCAACCGGGACTAGCGGGAGGTGTAAGCACAGATACGCAGTATTTT	CASSVQPGLAGGVSTDTQYF	TRBV9	TRBD2	TRBJ2-3	.
TGTGCCAGCAGCGGGGTAGCGGGGTCACAAGAGACCCAGTACTTC	CASSGVAGSQETQYF	TRBV2	TRBD2	TRBJ2-5	.
TGTGCCAGCAGCATCCGGGACTACATCATAACCTTATCTAGCACAGATACGCAGTATTTT	CASSIRDYIITLSSTDTQYF	TRBV7-8	TRBD2	TRBJ2-3	.
TGTGCCAGCAGGGGACAGGGGGCGAACACTGAAGCTTTCTTT	CASRGQGANTEAFF	TRBV2	TRBD1	TRBJ1-1	.
TGTGCCAGCAGCTTGCTGGGAGCTTTCTTT	CASSLLGAFF	TRBV5-6	.	TRBJ1-1	.
TGTGCCAGCAGTGAGGCGAAGGGCTATGGCTACACCTTC	CASSEAKGYGYTF	TRBV2	.	TRBJ1-2	.
TGTGCCAGCTCACCAGCGGGGGGAGGACTACTCGGAAACACCATATATTTT	CASSPAGGGLLGNTIYF	TRBV18	.	TRBJ1-3	.
TGTGCCAGCAGCTCGGGACTAAGCTACGAGCAGTACTTC	CASSSGLSYEQYF	TRBV9	TRBD2	TRBJ2-7	few
TGTGCCAGCAGCCCGCAGTCAGGGGCATATGGCTACACCTTC	CASSPQSGAYGYTF	TRBV7-9	.	TRBJ1-2	.
TGTGCCAGCTCACCAAACCGAGCAGCTAACTATGGCTACACCTTC	CASSPNRAANYGYTF	TRBV18	.	TRBJ1-2	.
TGTGCCAGCAGCGTTGGCCGTGGGGAGACCCAGTACTTC	CASSVGRGETQYF	TRBV11-3	.	TRBJ2-5	.
TGTGCCAGCAGCTTGGGGCTCGAATATTGGCCCCAGCATTTT	CASSLGLEYWPQHF	TRBV5-5	.	TRBJ1-5	.
TGTGCCAGCAGCTTGAGCGGACAGGGGGCGGCAACTAATGAAAAACTGTTTTTT	CASSLSGQGAATNEKLFF	TRBV5-4	TRBD1	TRBJ1-4	.
TGTGCCAGCAAACTTTACAGCGGTTTCTACGAGCAGTACTTC	CASKLYSGFYEQYF	TRBV6-5	.	TRBJ2-7	.
TGTGCCAGCAGTTACTCGACTCTAGCGGGGACAGATACGCAGTATTTT	CASSYSTLAGTDTQYF	TRBV6-6	TRBD2	TRBJ2-3	.
TGTGCCAGCAGTCTTAGGACGGTACAAGAGACCCAGTACTTC	CASSLRTVQETQYF	TRBV6-5	.	TRBJ2-5	.
TGTGCCAGCTCACGTGGACAGGGAGGGCCCCTCCACTTT	CASSRGQGGPLHF	TRBV18	TRBD1	TRBJ1-6	few
TGCAGCGCGCGGCTAGCATCGAATGAGCAGTTCTTC	CSARLASNEQFF	TRBV29-1	.	TRBJ2-1	.
TGCGCCAGCAGCCAAGGTCGGATCAGGGGGGAGACCCAGTACTTC	CASSQGRIRGETQYF	TRBV4-1	TRBD1	TRBJ2-5	.
TGTGCCAGCAGCACGGAACAGGGAAATTCACCCCTCCACTTT	CASSTEQGNSPLHF	TRBV7-9	.	TRBJ1-6	.
TGTGCCAGCAGTTCTACAACAGGGGGCGGCTACACCTTC	CASSSTTGGGYTF	TRBV28	TRBD1	TRBJ1-2	.
TGTGCCAGCAGCAGAAGCGGGGTCGTGGGGACCCAGTACTTC	CASSRSGVVGTQYF	TRBV7-9	TRBD2	TRBJ2-5	.
TGTGCCAGCAGCTTAAAGGGAGGGGTCAAAAACATTCAGTACTTC	CASSLKGGVKNIQYF	TRBV7-3	TRBD2	TRBJ2-4	.
TGTGCCAGCAGCTCGATGGGCCGGGACAGGGTTCGAGAGCAGTACTTC	CASSSMGRDRVREQYF	TRBV11-3	TRBD1	TRBJ2-5	.
TGCAGTGCTGGGGACAGGGTTGCTTTCTTT	CSAGDRVAFF	TRBV20-1	TRBD1	TRBJ1-1	once
TGTGCCAGCAGCTTCGGGCGGTCGGGGTTTGAGCAGTTCTTC	CASSFGRSGFEQFF	TRBV11-1	.	TRBJ2-1	.
TGTGCCAGCTCACCACCGTGGGCAGGCGTCGACTCTGGAAACACCATATATTTT	CASSPPWAGVDSGNTIYF	TRBV18	.	TRBJ1-3	few
TGTGCCAGCAGCTTAGGTGTACAGGGCCACTATGGCTACACCTTC	CASSLGVQGHYGYTF	TRBV11-3	.	TRBJ1-2	.
TGCGCCAGCAGCCAAGTCGTTAGACAGGTCCTTAATGAAAAACTGTTTTTT	CASSQVVRQVLNEKLFF	TRBV4-3	.	TRBJ1-4	.
TGTGCCAGTAGTCCCCCGGGGGGCAGGGGTCTGAATCAGCCCCAGCATTTT	CASSPPGGRGLNQPQHF	TRBV19	.	TRBJ1-5	.
TGTGCCAGTACCCCGGGGACTAGCGTGAACATTCAGTACTTC	CASTPGTSVNIQYF	TRBV19	TRBD2	TRBJ2-4	.
TGTGCCAGCAGCGGTAGACAGGGAGTGAACACTGAAGCTTTCTTT	CASSGRQGVNTEAFF	TRBV11-3	TRBD1	TRBJ1-1	.
TGTGCCAGCAGTCAGGCCGGGACTAGCGGGAGTTGGCAGACCCAGTACTTC	CASSQAGTSGSWQTQYF	TRBV27	TRBD2	TRBJ2-5	.
TGTGCCAGCAGCCCGACTAGCGGGAGACACAATGAGCAGTTCTTC	CASSPTSGRHNEQFF	TRBV7-9	TRBD2	TRBJ2-1	.